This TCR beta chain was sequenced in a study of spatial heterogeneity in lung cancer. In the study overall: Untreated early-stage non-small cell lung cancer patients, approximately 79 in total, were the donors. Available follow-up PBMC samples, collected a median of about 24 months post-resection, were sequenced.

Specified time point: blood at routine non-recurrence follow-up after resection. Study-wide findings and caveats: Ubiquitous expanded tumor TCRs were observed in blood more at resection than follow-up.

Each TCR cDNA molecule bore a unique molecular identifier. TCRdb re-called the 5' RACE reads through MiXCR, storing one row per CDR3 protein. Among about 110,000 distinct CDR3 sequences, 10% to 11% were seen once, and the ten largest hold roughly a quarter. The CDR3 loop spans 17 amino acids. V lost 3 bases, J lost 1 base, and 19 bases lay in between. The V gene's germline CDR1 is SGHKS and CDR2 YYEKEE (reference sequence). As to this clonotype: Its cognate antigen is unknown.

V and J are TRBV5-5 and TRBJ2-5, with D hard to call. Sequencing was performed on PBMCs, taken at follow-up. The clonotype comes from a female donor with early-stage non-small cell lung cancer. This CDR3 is CASSSIPREGVQETQYF. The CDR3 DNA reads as TGTGCCAGCAGCTCCATCCCGAGAGAAGGAGTCCAAGAGACCCAGTACTTC.